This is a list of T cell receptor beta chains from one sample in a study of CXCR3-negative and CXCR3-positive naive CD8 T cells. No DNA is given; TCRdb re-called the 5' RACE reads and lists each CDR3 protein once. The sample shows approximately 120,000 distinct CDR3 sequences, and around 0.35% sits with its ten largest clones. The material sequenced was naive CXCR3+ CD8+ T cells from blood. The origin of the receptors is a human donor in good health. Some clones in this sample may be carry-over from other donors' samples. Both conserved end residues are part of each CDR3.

CDR3: CATVQGGVGYNEQFF
V: TRBV27
J: TRBJ2-1

CDR3: CTSSQGQYSYEQYF
V: TRBV4-3
J: TRBJ2-7

CDR3: CASSQGGTYNEQFF
V: TRBV3-1
J: TRBJ2-1

CDR3: CASSPRPGSSDEQYF
V: TRBV7-6
J: TRBJ2-7

CDR3: CACSVSGYSYNEQFF
V: TRBV9
J: TRBJ2-1

CDR3: CATTLGVAYNEQFF
V: TRBV19
J: TRBJ2-1

CDR3: CSAREQGAFEQYF
V: TRBV20-1
J: TRBJ2-7

CDR3: CASSQSGGISDTQYF
V: TRBV16
J: TRBJ2-3

CDR3: CASSLWAGSYNSPLHF
V: TRBV27
J: TRBJ1-6

CDR3: CASRTQETQYF
V: TRBV7-9
J: TRBJ2-5

CDR3: CASSLNGGKYNEQFF
V: TRBV11-1
J: TRBJ2-1

CDR3: CASSQDNEMLEQYF
V: TRBV4-1
J: TRBJ2-7

CDR3: CASSFGTEYNEQFF
V: TRBV5-5
J: TRBJ2-1

CDR3: CASSPSDEQFF
V: TRBV12-3/TRBV12-4
J: TRBJ2-1

CDR3: CAISEVRSLSYEQYF
V: TRBV10-3
J: TRBJ2-7

CDR3: CASSAVSYNEQFF
V: TRBV13
J: TRBJ2-1

CDR3: CASSGGTITVNTEAFF
V: TRBV7-8
J: TRBJ1-1

CDR3: CAWSVGGGGFSYEQYF
V: TRBV30
J: TRBJ2-7

CDR3: CASSLYDNSYNEQFF
V: TRBV5-1
J: TRBJ2-1

CDR3: CASSLAGEFNEQFF
V: TRBV27
J: TRBJ2-1

CDR3: CASSPEFRAKNIQYF
V: TRBV18
J: TRBJ2-4

CDR3: CASSADIRELFF
V: TRBV5-6
J: TRBJ2-2

CDR3: CSARTGRAYEQYF
V: TRBV20-1
J: TRBJ2-7

CDR3: CASSEGRVNEQYF
V: TRBV10-1
J: TRBJ2-7

CDR3: CASSPSGGAYNEQFF
V: TRBV7-3
J: TRBJ2-1

CDR3: CASSFAGPGELFF
V: TRBV7-7
J: TRBJ2-2

CDR3: CASSESAQGGLYF
V: TRBV10-1
J: TRBJ2-7

CDR3: CATSAGTGNTGELFF
V: TRBV6-4
J: TRBJ2-2

CDR3: CASSLNVDSKEAFF
V: TRBV7-9
J: TRBJ1-1

CDR3: CASSLPQGAYEQYF
V: TRBV7-9
J: TRBJ2-7

CDR3: CASSWTESYGYTF
V: TRBV12-3/TRBV12-4
J: TRBJ1-2

CDR3: CASSYTIPETSTDTQYF
V: TRBV4-1
J: TRBJ2-3

CDR3: CASSPSIIRTPTKSNTIYF
V: TRBV28
J: TRBJ1-3

CDR3: CSVESLSYEQYF
V: TRBV29-1
J: TRBJ2-7

CDR3: CASSAATGVGETQYF
V: TRBV6-2/TRBV6-3
J: TRBJ2-5

CDR3: CASSFAGPSNEQFF
V: TRBV7-3
J: TRBJ2-1

CDR3: CASSLRTVQETQYF
V: TRBV7-9
J: TRBJ2-5

CDR3: CASSEGREDNEQFF
V: TRBV6-4
J: TRBJ2-1

CDR3: CASSLSGGSTDTQYF
V: TRBV7-9
J: TRBJ2-3

CDR3: CAGSAPEQGDIQYF
V: TRBV9
J: TRBJ2-4

CDR3: CSVQTGLGGQFF
V: TRBV29-1
J: TRBJ2-1

CDR3: CASSENRGDHYNEQFF
V: TRBV2
J: TRBJ2-1

CDR3: CASSTTGQGWETQYF
V: TRBV12-3/TRBV12-4
J: TRBJ2-5

CDR3: CATRRDRGPYGYTF
V: TRBV19
J: TRBJ1-2

CDR3: CAGSSNQPQHF
V: TRBV28
J: TRBJ1-5

CDR3: CSATTQIGELFF
V: TRBV20-1
J: TRBJ2-2

CDR3: CASSLLSVGQRWSAQFF
V: TRBV7-8
J: TRBJ2-1

CDR3: CASTSDGVLAF
V: TRBV19
J: TRBJ1-2

CDR3: CASSPTGGEQYF
V: TRBV7-9
J: TRBJ2-7

CDR3: CASSLAGFARSSYEQYF
V: TRBV7-9
J: TRBJ2-7

CDR3: CASSQLFGQGSGELFF
V: TRBV4-1
J: TRBJ2-2

CDR3: CASSFSNYEQYF
V: TRBV11-2
J: TRBJ2-7

CDR3: CASSPWTGLDYGYTF
V: TRBV13
J: TRBJ1-2